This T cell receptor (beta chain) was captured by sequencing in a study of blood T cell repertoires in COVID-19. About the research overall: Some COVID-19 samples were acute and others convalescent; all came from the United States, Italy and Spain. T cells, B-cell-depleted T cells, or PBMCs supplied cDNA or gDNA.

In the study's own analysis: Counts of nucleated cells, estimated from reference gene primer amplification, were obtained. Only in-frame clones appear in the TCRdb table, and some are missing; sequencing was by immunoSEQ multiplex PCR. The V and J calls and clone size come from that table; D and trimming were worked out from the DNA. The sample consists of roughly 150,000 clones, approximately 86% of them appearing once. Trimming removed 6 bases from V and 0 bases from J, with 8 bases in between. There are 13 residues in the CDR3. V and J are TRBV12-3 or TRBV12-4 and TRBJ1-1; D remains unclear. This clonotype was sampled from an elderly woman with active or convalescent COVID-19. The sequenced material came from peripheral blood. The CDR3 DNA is TGTGCCAGCAGACTAGACCTGAACACTGAAGCTTTCTTT. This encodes CASRLDLNTEAFF.